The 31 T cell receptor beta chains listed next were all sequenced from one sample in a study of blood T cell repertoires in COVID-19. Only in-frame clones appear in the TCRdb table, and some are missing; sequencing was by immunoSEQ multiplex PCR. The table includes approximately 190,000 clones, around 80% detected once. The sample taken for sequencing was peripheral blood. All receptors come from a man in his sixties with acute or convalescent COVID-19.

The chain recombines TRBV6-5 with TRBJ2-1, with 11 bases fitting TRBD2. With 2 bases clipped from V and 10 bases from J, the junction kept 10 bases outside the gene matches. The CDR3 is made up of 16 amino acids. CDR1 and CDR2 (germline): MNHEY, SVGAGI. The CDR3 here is CASSYPISGGAIEQFF. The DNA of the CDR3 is TGTGCCAGCAGTTACCCAATTAGCGGGGGGGCCATCGAGCAGTTCTTC.

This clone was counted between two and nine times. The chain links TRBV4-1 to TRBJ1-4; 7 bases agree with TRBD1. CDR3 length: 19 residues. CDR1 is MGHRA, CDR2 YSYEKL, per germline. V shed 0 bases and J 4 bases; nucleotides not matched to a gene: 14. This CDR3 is CASSQDNEIRRDSNEKLFF. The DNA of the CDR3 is TGCGCCAGCAGCCAAGACAATGAAATTAGACGGGACAGTAATGAAAAACTGTTTTTT.

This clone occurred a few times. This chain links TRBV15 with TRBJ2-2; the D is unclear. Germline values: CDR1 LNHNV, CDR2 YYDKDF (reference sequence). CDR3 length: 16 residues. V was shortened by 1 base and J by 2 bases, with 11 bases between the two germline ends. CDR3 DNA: TGTGCCACCAGCAGAGTGAGAGACACCAACACCGGGGAGCTGTTTTTT. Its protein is CATSRVRDTNTGELFF.

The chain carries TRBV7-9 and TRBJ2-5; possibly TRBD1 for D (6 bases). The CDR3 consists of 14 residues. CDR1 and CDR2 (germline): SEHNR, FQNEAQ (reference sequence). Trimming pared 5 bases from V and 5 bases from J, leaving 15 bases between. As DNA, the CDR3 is TGTGCCAGCAGCCATTTAAGGGACATTGAGACCCAGTACTTC. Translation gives CASSHLRDIETQYF.

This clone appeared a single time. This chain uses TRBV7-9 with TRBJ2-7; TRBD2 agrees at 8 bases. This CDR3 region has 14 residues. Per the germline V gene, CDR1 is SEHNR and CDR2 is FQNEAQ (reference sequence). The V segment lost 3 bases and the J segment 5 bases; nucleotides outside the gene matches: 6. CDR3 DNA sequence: TGTGCCAGCAGCTTTTCGGGAGGGATCAACGAGCAGTACTTC. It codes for CASSFSGGINEQYF. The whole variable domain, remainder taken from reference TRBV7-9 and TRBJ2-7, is DTGVSQNPRHKITKRGQNVTFRCDPISEHNRLYWYRQTLGQGPEFLTYFQNEAQLEKSRLLSDRFSAERPKGSFSTLEIQRTEQGDSAMYLCASSFSGGINEQYFGPGTRLTVT.

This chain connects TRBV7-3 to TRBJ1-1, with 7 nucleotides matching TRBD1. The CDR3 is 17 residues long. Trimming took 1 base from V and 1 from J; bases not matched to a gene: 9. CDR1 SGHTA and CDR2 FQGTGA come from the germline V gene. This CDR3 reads CASSLSSSRGANTEAFF. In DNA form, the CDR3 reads TGTGCCAGCAGCTTAAGCTCCTCCAGGGGGGCGAACACTGAAGCTTTCTTT.

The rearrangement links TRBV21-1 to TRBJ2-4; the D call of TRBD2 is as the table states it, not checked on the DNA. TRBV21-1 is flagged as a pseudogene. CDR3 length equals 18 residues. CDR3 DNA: TGTGCCAGCAGCATATACCCGGGACTAGCGGGAGGGCGAAACATTCAGTACTTC. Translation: CASSIYPGLAGGRNIQYF.

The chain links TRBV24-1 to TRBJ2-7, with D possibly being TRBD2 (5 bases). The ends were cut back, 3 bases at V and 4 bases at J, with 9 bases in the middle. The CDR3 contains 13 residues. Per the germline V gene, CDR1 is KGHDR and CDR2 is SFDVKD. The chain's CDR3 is CATSDAGLYEQYF. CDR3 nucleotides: TGTGCCACCAGTGATGCCGGACTTTACGAGCAGTACTTC.

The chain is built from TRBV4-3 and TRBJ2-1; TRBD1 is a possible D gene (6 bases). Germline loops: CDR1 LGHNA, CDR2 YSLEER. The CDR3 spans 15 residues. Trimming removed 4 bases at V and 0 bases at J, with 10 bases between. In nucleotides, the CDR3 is TGCGCCAGCAGCCTCTCGACAGGCTCCTACAATGAGCAGTTCTTC. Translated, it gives CASSLSTGSYNEQFF.

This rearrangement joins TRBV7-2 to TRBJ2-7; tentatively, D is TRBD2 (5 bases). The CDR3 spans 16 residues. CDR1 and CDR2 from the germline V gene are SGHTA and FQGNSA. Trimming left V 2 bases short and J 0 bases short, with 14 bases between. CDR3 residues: CASSLPAGSPSYEQYF. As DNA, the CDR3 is TGTGCCAGCAGCTTACCGGCGGGCTCGCCCTCCTACGAGCAGTACTTC.

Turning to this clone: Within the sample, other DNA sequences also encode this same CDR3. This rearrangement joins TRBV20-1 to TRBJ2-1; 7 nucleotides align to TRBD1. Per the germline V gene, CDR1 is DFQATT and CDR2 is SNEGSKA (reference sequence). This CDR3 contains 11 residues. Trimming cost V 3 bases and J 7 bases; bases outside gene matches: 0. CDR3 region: CSASRGNEQFF. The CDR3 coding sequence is TGCAGTGCTAGCAGGGGGAATGAGCAGTTCTTC.

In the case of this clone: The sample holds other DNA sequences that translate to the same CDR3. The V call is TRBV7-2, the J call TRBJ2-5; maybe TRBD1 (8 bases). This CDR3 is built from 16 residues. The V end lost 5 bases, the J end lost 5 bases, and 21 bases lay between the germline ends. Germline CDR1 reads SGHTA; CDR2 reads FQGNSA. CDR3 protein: CASSHFPRGRGETQYF. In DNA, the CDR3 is TGTGCCAGCAGCCATTTCCCCAGGGGGCGGGGGGAGACCCAGTACTTC.

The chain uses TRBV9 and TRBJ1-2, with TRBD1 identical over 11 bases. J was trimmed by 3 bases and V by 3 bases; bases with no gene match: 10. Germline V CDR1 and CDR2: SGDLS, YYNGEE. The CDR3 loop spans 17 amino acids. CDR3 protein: CASSAAPPGQGDYGYTF. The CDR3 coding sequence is TGTGCCAGCAGCGCAGCGCCCCCGGGACAGGGGGACTATGGCTACACCTTC. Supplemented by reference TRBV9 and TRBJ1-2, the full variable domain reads DSGVTQTPKHLITATGQRVTLRCSPRSGDLSVYWYQQSLDQGLQFLIQYYNGEERAKGNILERFSAQQFPDLHSELNLSSLELGDSALYFCASSAAPPGQGDYGYTFGSGTRLTVV.

CDR3 sequence (DNA): TGTGCCAGCAGCTTTGACTTCGGCGAGGTCTATGGCTACACCTTC. The encoded protein is CASSFDFGEVYGYTF. The V and J genes are TRBV5-4 and TRBJ1-2; D not certain. From germline, CDR1 is SGHNT and CDR2 YYREEE (reference sequence). V was clipped by 2 bases and J by 4 bases, with 15 bases between them. The CDR3 consists of 15 residues.

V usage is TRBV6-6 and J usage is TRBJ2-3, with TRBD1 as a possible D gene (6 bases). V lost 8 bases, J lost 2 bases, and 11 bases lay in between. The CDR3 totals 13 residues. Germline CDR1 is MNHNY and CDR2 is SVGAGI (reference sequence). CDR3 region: CASLDSNTDTQYF. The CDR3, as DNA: TGTGCCAGCTTGGACAGCAACACAGATACGCAGTATTTT.

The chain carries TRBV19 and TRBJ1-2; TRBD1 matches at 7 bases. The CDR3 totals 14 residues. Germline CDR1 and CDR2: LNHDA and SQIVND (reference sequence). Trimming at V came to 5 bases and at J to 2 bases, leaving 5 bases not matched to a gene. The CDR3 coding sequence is TGTGCCAGTAGTGGACGACAGGGCAACTATGGCTACACCTTC. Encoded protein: CASSGRQGNYGYTF.

The CDR3 is CASGLVFGQGAPSPLHF. The CDR3, as DNA: TGTGCTAGTGGTTTGGTATTTGGACAGGGGGCGCCTTCACCCCTCCACTTT. The chain couples TRBV12-5 to TRBJ1-6; 11 bases agree with TRBD1. Germline trimming cut 0 bases from V and 9 bases from J; bases unmatched to any gene: 7. This CDR3 contains 17 residues. CDR1 and CDR2 from the germline V gene are LGHNT and FRNRAP.

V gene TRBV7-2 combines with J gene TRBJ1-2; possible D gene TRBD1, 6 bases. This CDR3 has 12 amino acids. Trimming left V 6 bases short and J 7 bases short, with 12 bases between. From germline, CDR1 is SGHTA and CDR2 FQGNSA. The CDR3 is CASRPTGGGYTF. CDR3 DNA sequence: TGTGCCAGCAGACCGACAGGAGGTGGCTACACCTTC.

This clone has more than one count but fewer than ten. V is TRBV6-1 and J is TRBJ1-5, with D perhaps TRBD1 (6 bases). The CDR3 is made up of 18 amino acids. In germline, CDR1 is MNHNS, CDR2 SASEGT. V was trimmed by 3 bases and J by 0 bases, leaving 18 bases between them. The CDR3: CASSDRGHKQYSNQPQHF. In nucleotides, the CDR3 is TGTGCCAGCAGTGATCGGGGACACAAGCAATATAGCAATCAGCCCCAGCATTTT.

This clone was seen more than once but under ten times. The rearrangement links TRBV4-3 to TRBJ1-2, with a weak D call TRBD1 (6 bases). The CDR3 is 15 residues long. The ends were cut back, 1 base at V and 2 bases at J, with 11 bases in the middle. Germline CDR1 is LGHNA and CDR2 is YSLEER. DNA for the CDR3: TGCGCCAGCAGCCAAGTGGGGGCTCTCAACTATGGCTACACCTTC. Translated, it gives CASSQVGALNYGYTF.

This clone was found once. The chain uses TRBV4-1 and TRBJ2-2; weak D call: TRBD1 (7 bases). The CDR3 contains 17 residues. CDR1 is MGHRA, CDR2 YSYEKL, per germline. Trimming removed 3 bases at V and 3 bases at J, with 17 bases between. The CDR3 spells CASSHPQGRRYTGELFF. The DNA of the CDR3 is TGCGCCAGCAGCCACCCACAGGGGAGGAGGTACACCGGGGAGCTGTTTTTT.

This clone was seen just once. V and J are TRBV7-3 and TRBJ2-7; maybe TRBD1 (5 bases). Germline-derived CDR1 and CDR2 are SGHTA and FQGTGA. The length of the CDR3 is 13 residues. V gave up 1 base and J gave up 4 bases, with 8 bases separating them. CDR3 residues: CASSLNRMYEQYF. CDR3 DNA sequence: TGTGCCAGCAGCTTAAACAGGATGTACGAGCAGTACTTC.

The CDR3 DNA sequence: TGCGCCAGCAGCTTCCTAGCGGGAGTCGCCGGGGAGCTGTTTTTT. Its protein product is CASSFLAGVAGELFF. J is TRBJ2-2 and V is TRBV5-1; 10 nucleotides match TRBD2. The length of the CDR3 is 15 residues. Germline V CDR1 and CDR2: SGHRS, YFSETQ. Trimming removed 2 bases from V and 6 bases from J; junction bases left unmatched: 4.

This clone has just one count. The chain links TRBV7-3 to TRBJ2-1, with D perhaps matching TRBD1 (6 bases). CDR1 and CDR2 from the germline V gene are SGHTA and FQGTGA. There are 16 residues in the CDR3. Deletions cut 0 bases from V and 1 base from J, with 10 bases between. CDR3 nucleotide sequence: TGTGCCAGCAGCTTAACCGCGGACAGATCCTACAATGAGCAGTTCTTC. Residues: CASSLTADRSYNEQFF.

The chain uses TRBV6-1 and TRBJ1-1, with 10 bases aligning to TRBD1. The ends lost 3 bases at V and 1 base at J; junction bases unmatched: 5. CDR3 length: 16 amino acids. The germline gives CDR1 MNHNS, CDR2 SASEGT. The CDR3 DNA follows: TGTGCCAGCAGTGATGTCTGGACAGGGGGGAACACTGAAGCTTTCTTT. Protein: CASSDVWTGGNTEAFF.

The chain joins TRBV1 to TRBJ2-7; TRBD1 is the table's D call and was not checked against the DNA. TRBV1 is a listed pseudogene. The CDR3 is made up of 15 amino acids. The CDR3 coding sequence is TGCACCAGCAGCCTTGGTCCCACAGGTTTAGACGAGCAGTACTTC. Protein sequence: CTSSLGPTGLDEQYF.

Here the CDR3 DNA reads TGTGCCAGCAGCCAAGAACAGGGGGAAAGGGGGACCGGGGAGCTGTTTTTT. Its protein product is CASSQEQGERGTGELFF. The chain uses TRBV14 and TRBJ2-2; 8 positions match TRBD1. CDR1 and CDR2 from the germline V gene are SGHDN and FVKESK. This CDR3 has 17 residues. With 0 bases clipped from V and 5 bases from J, the junction kept 8 bases outside the gene matches. The full variable domain, completed using reference TRBV14 and TRBJ2-2, is EAGVTQFPSHSVIEKGQTVTLRCDPISGHDNLYWYRRVMGKEIKFLLHFVKESKQDESGMPNNRFLAERTGGTYSTLKVQPAELEDSGVYFCASSQEQGERGTGELFFGEGSRLTVL.

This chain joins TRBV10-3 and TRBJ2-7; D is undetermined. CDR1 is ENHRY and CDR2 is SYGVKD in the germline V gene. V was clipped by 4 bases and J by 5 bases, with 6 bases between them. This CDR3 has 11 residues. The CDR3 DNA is TGTGCCATCAGTGGCGGAGACGAGCAGTACTTC. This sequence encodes CAISGGDEQYF.

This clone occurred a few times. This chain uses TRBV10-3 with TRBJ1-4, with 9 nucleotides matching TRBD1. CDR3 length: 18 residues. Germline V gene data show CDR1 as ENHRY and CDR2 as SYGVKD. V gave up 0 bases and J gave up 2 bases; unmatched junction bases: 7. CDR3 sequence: CAISESLNRGRTNEKLFF. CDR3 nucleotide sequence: TGTGCCATCAGTGAGTCCTTAAACAGGGGGCGGACTAATGAAAAACTGTTTTTT.

The CDR3: CASREIGTSVYNEQFF. DNA for the CDR3: TGTGCCAGCAGAGAAATCGGGACTAGTGTCTACAATGAGCAGTTCTTC. The chain employs TRBV5-4 and TRBJ2-1; 8 bases are a match to TRBD2. Per the germline V gene, CDR1 is SGHNT and CDR2 is YYREEE (reference sequence). V trimming: 5 bases; J trimming: 3 bases; junction bases outside the gene matches: 10. The CDR3 spans 16 residues. Together with reference TRBV5-4 and TRBJ2-1, the CDR3 gives the full variable domain: ETGVTQSPTHLIKTRGQQVTLRCSSQSGHNTVSWYQQALGQGPQFIFQYYREEENGRGNFPPRFSGLQFPNYSSELNVNALELDDSALYLCASREIGTSVYNEQFFGPGTRLTVL.

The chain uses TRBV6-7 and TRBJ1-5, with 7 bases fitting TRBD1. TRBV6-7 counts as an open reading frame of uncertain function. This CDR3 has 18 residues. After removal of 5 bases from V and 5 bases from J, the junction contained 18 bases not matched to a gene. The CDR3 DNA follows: TGTGCCAGCAGTCACCCCACCACGAGCCGGGACAGTGATCAGCCCCAGCATTTT. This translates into CASSHPTTSRDSDQPQHF.